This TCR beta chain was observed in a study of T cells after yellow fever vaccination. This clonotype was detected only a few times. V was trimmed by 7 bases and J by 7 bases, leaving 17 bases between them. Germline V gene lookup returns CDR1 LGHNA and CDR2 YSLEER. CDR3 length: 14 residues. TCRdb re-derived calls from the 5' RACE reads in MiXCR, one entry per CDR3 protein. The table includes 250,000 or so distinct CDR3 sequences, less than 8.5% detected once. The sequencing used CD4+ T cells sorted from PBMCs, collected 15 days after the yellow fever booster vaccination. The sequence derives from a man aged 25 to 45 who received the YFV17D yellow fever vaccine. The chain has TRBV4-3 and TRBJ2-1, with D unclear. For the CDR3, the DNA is TGCGCCAGCACGGGCCCTAGGTTGGTTAATGAGCAGTTCTTC. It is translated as CASTGPRLVNEQFF.